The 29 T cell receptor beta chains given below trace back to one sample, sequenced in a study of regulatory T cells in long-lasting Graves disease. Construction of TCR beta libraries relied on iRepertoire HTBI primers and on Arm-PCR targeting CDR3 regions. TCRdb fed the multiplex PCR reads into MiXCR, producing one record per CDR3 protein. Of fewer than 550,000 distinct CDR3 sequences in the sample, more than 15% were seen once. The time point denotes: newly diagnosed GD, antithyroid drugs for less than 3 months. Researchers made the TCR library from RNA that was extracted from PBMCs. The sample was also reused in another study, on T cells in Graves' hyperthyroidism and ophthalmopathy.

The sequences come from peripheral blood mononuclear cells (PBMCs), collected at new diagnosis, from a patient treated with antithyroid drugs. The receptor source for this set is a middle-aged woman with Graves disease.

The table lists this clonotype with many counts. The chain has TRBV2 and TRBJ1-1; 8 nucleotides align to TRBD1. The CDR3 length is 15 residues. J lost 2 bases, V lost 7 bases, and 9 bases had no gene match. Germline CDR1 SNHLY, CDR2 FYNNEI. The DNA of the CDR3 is TGTGCCAGCATCTCCGGGACAGGCGCCAACACTGAAGCTTTCTTT. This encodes CASISGTGANTEAFF.

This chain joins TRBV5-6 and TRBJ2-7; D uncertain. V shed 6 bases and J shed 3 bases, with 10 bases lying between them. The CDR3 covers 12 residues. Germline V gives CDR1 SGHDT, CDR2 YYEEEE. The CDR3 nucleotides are TGTGCCAGCAACTCCTTAGGCTACGAGCAGTACTTC. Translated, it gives CASNSLGYEQYF.

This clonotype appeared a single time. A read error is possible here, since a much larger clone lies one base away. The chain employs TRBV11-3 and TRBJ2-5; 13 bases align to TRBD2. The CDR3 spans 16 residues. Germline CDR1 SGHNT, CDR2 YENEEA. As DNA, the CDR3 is TGTGCCAGCAGCTCGCGACTAGCGGGGGGTCAAGAGACCCTGTACTTC. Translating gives CASSSRLAGGQETLYF.

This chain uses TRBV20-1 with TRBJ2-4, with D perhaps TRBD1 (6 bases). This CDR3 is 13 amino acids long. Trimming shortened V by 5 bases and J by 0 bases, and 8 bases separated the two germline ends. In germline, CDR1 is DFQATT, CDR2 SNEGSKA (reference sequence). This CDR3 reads CSAWTVAKNIQYF. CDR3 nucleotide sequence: TGCAGTGCTTGGACAGTAGCCAAAAACATTCAGTACTTC.

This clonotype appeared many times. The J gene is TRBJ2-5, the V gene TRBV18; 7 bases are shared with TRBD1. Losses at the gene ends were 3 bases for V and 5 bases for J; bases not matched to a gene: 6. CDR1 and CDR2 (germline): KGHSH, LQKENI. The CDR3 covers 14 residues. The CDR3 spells CASSPDRWRETQYF. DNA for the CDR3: TGTGCCAGCTCACCGGACAGGTGGAGGGAGACCCAGTACTTC. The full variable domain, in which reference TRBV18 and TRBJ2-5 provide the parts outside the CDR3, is NAGVMQNPRHLVRRRGQEARLRCSPMKGHSHVYWYRQLPEEGLKFMVYLQKENIIDESGMPKERFSAEFPKEGPSILRIQQVVRGDSAAYFCASSPDRWRETQYFGPGTRLLVL.

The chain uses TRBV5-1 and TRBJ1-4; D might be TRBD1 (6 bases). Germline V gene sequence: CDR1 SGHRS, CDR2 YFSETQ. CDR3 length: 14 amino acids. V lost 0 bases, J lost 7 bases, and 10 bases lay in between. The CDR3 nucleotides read TGCGCCAGCAGCTTGGAACAGGGAGTTGAAAAACTGTTTTTT. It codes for CASSLEQGVEKLFF.

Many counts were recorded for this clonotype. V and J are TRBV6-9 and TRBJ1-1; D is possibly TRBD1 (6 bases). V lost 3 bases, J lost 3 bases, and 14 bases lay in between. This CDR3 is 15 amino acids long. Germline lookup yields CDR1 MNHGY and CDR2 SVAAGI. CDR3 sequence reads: CASSYGVRGDTEAFF. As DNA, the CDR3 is TGTGCCAGCAGTTACGGTGTGAGGGGGGACACTGAAGCTTTCTTT.

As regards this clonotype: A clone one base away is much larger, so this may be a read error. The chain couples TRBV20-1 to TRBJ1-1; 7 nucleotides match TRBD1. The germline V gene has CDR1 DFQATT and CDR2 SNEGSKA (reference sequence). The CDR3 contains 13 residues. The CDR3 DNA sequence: TGCGGTGCCTCGGGACAGTTCCTCACTGAAGCTTTCTTT. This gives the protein CGASGQFLTEAFF.

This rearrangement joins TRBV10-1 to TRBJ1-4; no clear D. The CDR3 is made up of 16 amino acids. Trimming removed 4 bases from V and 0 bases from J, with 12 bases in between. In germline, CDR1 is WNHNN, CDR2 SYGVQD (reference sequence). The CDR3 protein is CASSGPTSATNEKLFF. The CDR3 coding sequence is TGCGCCAGCAGTGGACCCACGTCAGCAACTAATGAAAAACTGTTTTTT.

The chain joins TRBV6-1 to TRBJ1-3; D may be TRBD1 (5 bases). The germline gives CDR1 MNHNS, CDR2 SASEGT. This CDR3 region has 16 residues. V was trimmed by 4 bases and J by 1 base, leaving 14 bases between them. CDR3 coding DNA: TGTGCCAGCAGTGTCGGGGGGTCCGGATCTGGAAACACCATATATTTT. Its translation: CASSVGGSGSGNTIYF.

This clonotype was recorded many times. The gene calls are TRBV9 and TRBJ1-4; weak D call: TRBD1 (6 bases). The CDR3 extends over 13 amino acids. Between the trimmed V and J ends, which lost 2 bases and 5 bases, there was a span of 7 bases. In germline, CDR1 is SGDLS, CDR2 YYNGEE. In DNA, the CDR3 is TGTGCCAGCAGCGTGACAGGCAATGAAAAACTGTTTTTT. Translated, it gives CASSVTGNEKLFF.

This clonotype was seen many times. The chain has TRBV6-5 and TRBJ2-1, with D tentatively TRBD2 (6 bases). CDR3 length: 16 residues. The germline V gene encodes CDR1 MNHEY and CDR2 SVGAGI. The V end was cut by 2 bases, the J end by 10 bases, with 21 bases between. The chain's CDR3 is CASSYLRGTGSREQFF. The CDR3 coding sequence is TGTGCCAGCAGTTACCTTCGGGGGACGGGGTCACGAGAGCAGTTCTTC.

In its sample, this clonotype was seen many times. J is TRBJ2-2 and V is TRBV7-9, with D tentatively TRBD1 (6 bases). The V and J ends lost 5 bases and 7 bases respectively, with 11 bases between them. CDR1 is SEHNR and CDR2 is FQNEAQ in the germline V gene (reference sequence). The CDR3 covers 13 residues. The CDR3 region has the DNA TGTGCCAGCAGCCCCGGGACATTCGGGGAGCTGTTTTTT. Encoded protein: CASSPGTFGELFF.

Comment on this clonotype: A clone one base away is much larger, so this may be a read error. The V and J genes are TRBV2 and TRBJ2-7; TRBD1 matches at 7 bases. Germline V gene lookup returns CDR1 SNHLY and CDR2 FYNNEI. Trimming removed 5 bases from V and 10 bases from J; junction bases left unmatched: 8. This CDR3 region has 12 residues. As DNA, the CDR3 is TGTGCCAGCAGTCAGGGGGAAGAGATCCAGTACTTC. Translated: CASSQGEEIQYF.

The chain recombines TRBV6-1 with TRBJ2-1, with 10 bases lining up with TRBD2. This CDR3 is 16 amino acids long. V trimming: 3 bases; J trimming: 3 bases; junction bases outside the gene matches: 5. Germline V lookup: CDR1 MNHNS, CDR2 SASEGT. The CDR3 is CASSDQAGGIYNEQFF. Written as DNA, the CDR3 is TGTGCCAGCAGTGATCAAGCGGGGGGGATCTACAATGAGCAGTTCTTC.

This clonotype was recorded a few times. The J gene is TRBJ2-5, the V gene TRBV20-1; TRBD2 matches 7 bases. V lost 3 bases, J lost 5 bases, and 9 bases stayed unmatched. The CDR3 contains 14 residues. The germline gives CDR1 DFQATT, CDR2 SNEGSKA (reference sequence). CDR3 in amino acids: CSASATSLGETQYF. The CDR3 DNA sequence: TGCAGTGCTAGCGCGACTAGCCTCGGGGAGACCCAGTACTTC.

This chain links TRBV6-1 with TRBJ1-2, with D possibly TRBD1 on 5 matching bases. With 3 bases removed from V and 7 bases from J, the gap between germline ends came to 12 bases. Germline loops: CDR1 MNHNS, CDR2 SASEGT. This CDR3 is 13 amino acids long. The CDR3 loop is CASSDPGGFGYTF. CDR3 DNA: TGTGCCAGCAGTGATCCCGGGGGGTTTGGCTACACCTTC.

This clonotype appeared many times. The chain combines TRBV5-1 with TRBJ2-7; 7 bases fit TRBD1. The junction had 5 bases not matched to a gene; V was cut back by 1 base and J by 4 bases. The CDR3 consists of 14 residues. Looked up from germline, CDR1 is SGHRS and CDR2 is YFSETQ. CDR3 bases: TGCGCCAGCAGCTTGATGAACAGGGGTTACGAGCAGTACTTC. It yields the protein CASSLMNRGYEQYF.

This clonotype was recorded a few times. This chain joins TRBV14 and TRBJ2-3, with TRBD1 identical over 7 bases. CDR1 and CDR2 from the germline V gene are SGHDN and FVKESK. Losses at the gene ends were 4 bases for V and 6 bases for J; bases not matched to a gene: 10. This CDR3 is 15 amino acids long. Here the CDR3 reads CASSLRQGSGDTQYF. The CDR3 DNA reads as TGTGCCAGCAGCCTACGACAGGGCTCGGGCGATACGCAGTATTTT.

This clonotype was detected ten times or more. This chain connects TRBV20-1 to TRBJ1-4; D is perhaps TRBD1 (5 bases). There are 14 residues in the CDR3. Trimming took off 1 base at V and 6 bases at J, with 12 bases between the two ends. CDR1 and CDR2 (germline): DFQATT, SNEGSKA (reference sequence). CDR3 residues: CSARGPDSYEKLFF. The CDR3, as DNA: TGCAGTGCTAGAGGACCCGACAGTTATGAAAAACTGTTTTTT.

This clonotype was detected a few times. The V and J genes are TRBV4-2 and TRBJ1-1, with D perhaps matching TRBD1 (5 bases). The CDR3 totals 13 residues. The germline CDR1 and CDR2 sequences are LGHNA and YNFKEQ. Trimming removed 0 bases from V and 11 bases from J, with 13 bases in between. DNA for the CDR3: TGTGCCAGCAGCCAAGAAAGGGGCCCCAAGGCTTTCTTT. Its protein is CASSQERGPKAFF.

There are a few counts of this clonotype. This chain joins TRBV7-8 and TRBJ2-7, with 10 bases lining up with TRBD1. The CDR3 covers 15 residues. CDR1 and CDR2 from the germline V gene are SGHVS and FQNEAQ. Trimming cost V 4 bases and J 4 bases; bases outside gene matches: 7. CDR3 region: CASSSNPGQGYEQYF. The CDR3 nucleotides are TGTGCCAGCAGCTCGAATCCGGGACAGGGGTACGAGCAGTACTTC.

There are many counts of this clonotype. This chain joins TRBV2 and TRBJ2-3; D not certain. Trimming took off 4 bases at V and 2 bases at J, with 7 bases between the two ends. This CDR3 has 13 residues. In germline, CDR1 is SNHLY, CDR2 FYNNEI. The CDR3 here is CASSARNTDTQYF. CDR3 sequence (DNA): TGTGCCAGCAGTGCACGAAACACAGATACGCAGTATTTT.

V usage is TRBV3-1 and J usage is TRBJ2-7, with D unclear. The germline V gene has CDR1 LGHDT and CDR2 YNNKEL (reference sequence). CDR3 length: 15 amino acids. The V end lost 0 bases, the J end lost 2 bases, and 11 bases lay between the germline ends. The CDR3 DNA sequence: TGTGCCAGCAGCCAAGAAGGGTATTTTGCCTACGAGCAGTACTTC. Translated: CASSQEGYFAYEQYF.

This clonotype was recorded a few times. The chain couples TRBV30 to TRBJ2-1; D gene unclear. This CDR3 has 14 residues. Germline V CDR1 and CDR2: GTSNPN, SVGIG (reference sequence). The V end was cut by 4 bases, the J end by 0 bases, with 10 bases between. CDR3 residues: CAWKIRSSYNEQFF. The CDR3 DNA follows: TGTGCCTGGAAGATAAGGAGCTCCTACAATGAGCAGTTCTTC. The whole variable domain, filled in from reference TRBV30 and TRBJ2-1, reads SQTIHQWPATLVQPVGSPLSLECTVEGTSNPNLYWYRQAAGRGLQLLFYSVGIGQISSEVPQNLSASRPQDRQFILSSKKLLLSDSGFYLCAWKIRSSYNEQFFGPGTRLTVL.

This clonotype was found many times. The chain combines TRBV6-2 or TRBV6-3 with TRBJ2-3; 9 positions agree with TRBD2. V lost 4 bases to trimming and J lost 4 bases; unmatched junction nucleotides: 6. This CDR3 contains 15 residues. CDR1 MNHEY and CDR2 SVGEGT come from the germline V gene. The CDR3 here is CASSSPGLASDTQYF. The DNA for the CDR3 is TGTGCCAGCAGTTCTCCGGGACTAGCATCAGATACGCAGTATTTT.

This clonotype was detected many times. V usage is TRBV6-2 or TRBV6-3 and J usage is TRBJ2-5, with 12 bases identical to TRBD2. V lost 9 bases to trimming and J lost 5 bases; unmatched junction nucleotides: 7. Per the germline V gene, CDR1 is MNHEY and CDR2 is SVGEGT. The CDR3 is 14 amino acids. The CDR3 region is CASSLAGGMETQYF. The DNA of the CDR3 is TGTGCCAGTTCCCTAGCGGGGGGGATGGAGACCCAGTACTTC.

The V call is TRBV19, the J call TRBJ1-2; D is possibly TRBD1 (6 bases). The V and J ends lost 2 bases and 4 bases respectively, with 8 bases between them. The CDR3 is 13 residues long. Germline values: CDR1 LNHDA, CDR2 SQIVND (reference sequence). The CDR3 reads CASSIRTVYGYTF. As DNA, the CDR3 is TGTGCCAGTAGTATACGGACAGTCTATGGCTACACCTTC.

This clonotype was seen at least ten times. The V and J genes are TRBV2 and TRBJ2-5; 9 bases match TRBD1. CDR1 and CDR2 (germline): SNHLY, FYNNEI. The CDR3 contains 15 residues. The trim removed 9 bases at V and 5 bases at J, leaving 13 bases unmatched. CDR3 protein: CASLWNTGGAETQYF. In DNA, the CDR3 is TGTGCCAGTTTGTGGAACACAGGGGGCGCGGAGACCCAGTACTTC.